This TCR beta chain was documented in a study of CD8 T cells in ankylosing spondylitis. Broader study findings: Some of these motif variants have turned up before, in reports on reactive arthritis synovial fluid and blood. A CD8+ phenotype characterized the disease-linked clones, which were relatively rare in peripheral blood. Typical of ankylosing spondylitis blood, it appeared, was a TCR beta motif of under 10 highly homologous variants.

Germline-derived CDR1 and CDR2 are SGHAT and FQNNGV. V was pared by 2 bases and J by 0 bases, with 11 bases between. This CDR3 region has 15 residues. The sample holds many counts of this clonotype. As yet, its antigen is unknown. Preparation of TCR beta libraries was done by quantitative 5'-RACE with molecular barcodes. TCRdb re-derived calls from the 5' RACE reads in MiXCR, one entry per CDR3 protein. Of 450,000 to 550,000 distinct CDR3 sequences in the sample, under 5.5% are singletons; the top ten hold 3% to 4.5%. This clonotype was obtained from a male donor with ankylosing spondylitis. Material for sequencing was blood, either unsorted or a sorted T cell fraction (not recorded which). This chain joins TRBV11-2 and TRBJ2-7; D remains unclear. The CDR3 protein is CASSLTHASSYEQYF. In nucleotides, the CDR3 is TGTGCCAGCAGCTTAACGCACGCTAGCTCCTACGAGCAGTACTTC. Supplemented by reference TRBV11-2 and TRBJ2-7, the full variable domain reads EAGVAQSPRYKIIEKRQSVAFWCNPISGHATLYWYQQILGQGPKLLIQFQNNGVVDDSQLPKDRFSAERLKGVDSTLKIQPAKLEDSAVYLCASSLTHASSYEQYFGPGTRLTVT.